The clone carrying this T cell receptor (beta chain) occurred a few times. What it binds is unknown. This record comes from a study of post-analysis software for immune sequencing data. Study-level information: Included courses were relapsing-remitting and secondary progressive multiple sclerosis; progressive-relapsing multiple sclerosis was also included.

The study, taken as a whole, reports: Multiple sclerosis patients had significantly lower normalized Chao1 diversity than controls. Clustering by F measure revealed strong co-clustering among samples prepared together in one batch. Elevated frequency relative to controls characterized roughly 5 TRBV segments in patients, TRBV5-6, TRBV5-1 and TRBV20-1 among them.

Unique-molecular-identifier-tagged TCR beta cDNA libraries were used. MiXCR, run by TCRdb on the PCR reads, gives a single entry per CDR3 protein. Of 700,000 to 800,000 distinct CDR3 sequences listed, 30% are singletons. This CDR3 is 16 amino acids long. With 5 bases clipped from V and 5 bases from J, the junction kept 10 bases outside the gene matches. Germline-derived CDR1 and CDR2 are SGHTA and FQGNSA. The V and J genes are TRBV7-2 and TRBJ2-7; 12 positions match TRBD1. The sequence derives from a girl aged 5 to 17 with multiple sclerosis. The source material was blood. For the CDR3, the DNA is TGTGCCAGCAGCAATCTACCGGGACAGGGGGCTCACGAGCAGTACTTC. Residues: CASSNLPGQGAHEQYF.